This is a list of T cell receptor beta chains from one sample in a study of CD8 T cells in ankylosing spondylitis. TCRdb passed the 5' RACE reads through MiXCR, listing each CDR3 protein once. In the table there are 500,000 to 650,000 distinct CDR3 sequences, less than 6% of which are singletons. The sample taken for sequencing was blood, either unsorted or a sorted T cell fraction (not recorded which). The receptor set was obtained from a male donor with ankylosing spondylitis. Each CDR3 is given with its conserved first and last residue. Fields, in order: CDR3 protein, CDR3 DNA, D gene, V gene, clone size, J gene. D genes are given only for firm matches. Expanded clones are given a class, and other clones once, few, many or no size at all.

cdr3_aa: CAITQTGNEQFF
cdr3_nt: TGTGCCATCACCCAGACGGGGAATGAGCAGTTCTTC
d_call: .
v_call: TRBV10-3
clone_size: many
j_call: TRBJ2-1

cdr3_aa: CASSLVGGSDSYEQYF
cdr3_nt: TGTGCCAGCAGCTTAGTCGGGGGGTCTGACTCCTACGAGCAGTACTTC
d_call: TRBD2
v_call: TRBV7-2
clone_size: few
j_call: TRBJ2-7

cdr3_aa: CASSSVAGRSYNEQFF
cdr3_nt: TGTGCCAGCAGTTCCGTAGCGGGACGGTCCTACAATGAGCAGTTCTTC
d_call: TRBD2
v_call: TRBV28
clone_size: many
j_call: TRBJ2-1

cdr3_aa: CASTQDPSYEQYF
cdr3_nt: TGTGCCAGCACCCAAGACCCCTCCTACGAGCAGTACTTC
d_call: .
v_call: TRBV6-1
clone_size: many
j_call: TRBJ2-7

cdr3_aa: CASRASGNYGYTF
cdr3_nt: TGTGCCAGCAGAGCCTCAGGGAACTATGGCTACACCTTC
d_call: .
v_call: TRBV12-3/TRBV12-4
clone_size: many
j_call: TRBJ1-2

cdr3_aa: CASSLANGGPATYEQYF
cdr3_nt: TGTGCCAGCAGCTTGGCCAATGGGGGGCCAGCTACCTACGAGCAGTACTTC
d_call: .
v_call: TRBV5-5
clone_size: .
j_call: TRBJ2-7

cdr3_aa: CATSDPNRGPTLETQYF
cdr3_nt: TGTGCCACCAGTGACCCTAACAGGGGACCGACCTTAGAGACCCAGTACTTC
d_call: TRBD1
v_call: TRBV24-1
clone_size: many
j_call: TRBJ2-5

cdr3_aa: CASSLVSVRENTEAFF
cdr3_nt: TGTGCCAGCAGCTTGGTCAGCGTCAGGGAGAACACTGAAGCTTTCTTT
d_call: .
v_call: TRBV5-5
clone_size: many
j_call: TRBJ1-1

cdr3_aa: CSARDLYKVLGGDSSYNEQFF
cdr3_nt: TGCAGTGCTAGAGATCTTTACAAGGTTTTGGGCGGGGACAGCTCCTACAATGAGCAGTTCTTC
d_call: .
v_call: TRBV20-1
clone_size: few
j_call: TRBJ2-1

cdr3_aa: CASSLSLVGTGELFF
cdr3_nt: TGTGCCAGCAGCTTATCCCTAGTGGGAACCGGGGAGCTGTTTTTT
d_call: .
v_call: TRBV7-2
clone_size: many
j_call: TRBJ2-2

cdr3_aa: CATNQGRPNYGYTF
cdr3_nt: TGTGCCACGAACCAAGGCAGACCTAACTATGGCTACACCTTC
d_call: .
v_call: TRBV7-2
clone_size: many
j_call: TRBJ1-2

cdr3_aa: CASSHLQGAAEAFF
cdr3_nt: TGTGCCAGCAGCCACCTACAGGGGGCCGCTGAAGCTTTCTTT
d_call: TRBD1
v_call: TRBV3-1
clone_size: few
j_call: TRBJ1-1

cdr3_aa: CASSQEEGSNQPQHF
cdr3_nt: TGCGCCAGCAGCCAAGAGGAAGGTAGCAATCAGCCCCAGCATTTT
d_call: .
v_call: TRBV4-3
clone_size: many
j_call: TRBJ1-5

cdr3_aa: CASSLYSAPAGYTF
cdr3_nt: TGTGCCAGCAGCTTGTATTCAGCCCCCGCTGGCTACACCTTC
d_call: .
v_call: TRBV7-9
clone_size: many
j_call: TRBJ1-2

cdr3_aa: CASSPGGDRDTQYF
cdr3_nt: TGTGCCAGCAGTCCGGGGGGGGACAGAGATACGCAGTATTTT
d_call: .
v_call: TRBV28
clone_size: many
j_call: TRBJ2-3

cdr3_aa: CASSPGGGLGIQYF
cdr3_nt: TGCGCCAGCAGCCCGGGAGGGGGTCTCGGCATTCAGTACTTC
d_call: TRBD2
v_call: TRBV10-1
clone_size: few
j_call: TRBJ2-4

cdr3_aa: CATSDLFQGNNEQFF
cdr3_nt: TGTGCCACCAGTGATTTGTTTCAGGGAAACAATGAGCAGTTCTTC
d_call: .
v_call: TRBV24-1
clone_size: many
j_call: TRBJ2-1

cdr3_aa: CASSPDAGTGRTGELFF
cdr3_nt: TGTGCCAGCTCACCCGACGCAGGGACAGGGCGAACCGGGGAGCTGTTTTTT
d_call: TRBD1
v_call: TRBV18
clone_size: many
j_call: TRBJ2-2

cdr3_aa: CASSLDGGIGTEAFF
cdr3_nt: TGCGCCAGCAGCTTGGACGGGGGGATTGGCACTGAAGCTTTCTTT
d_call: .
v_call: TRBV5-1
clone_size: many
j_call: TRBJ1-1

cdr3_aa: CATQKAGELFF
cdr3_nt: TGTGCCACCCAGAAGGCCGGGGAGCTGTTTTTT
d_call: .
v_call: TRBV10-3
clone_size: many
j_call: TRBJ2-2

cdr3_aa: CASSQVQRGGANEQFF
cdr3_nt: TGTGCCAGCAGCCAAGTACAGCGGGGGGGCGCAAATGAGCAGTTCTTC
d_call: TRBD2
v_call: TRBV4-2
clone_size: many
j_call: TRBJ2-1

cdr3_aa: CASSTRTTWLGTEAFF
cdr3_nt: TGTGCCAGCAGTACCCGGACAACCTGGTTGGGCACTGAAGCTTTCTTT
d_call: .
v_call: TRBV6-1
clone_size: many
j_call: TRBJ1-1

cdr3_aa: CASSLPNDMNTEAFF
cdr3_nt: TGTGCCAGCAGTTTACCTAATGACATGAACACTGAAGCTTTCTTT
d_call: .
v_call: TRBV28
clone_size: many
j_call: TRBJ1-1

cdr3_aa: CASSFRVALEQYF
cdr3_nt: TGCGCCAGCAGCTTCCGGGTGGCACTCGAGCAGTACTTC
d_call: .
v_call: TRBV5-1
clone_size: many
j_call: TRBJ2-7

cdr3_aa: CASSEGLAGLYEQYF
cdr3_nt: TGTGCCAGCAGTGAAGGGCTAGCGGGGCTCTACGAGCAGTACTTC
d_call: TRBD2
v_call: TRBV6-1
clone_size: .
j_call: TRBJ2-7

cdr3_aa: CASSLEGLGWYF
cdr3_nt: TGTGCCAGCAGCTTAGAGGGGCTCGGTTGGTACTTC
d_call: .
v_call: TRBV7-9
clone_size: many
j_call: TRBJ2-7

cdr3_aa: CSAQYPPGRTEAFF
cdr3_nt: TGCAGCGCCCAATATCCCCCAGGGAGGACTGAAGCTTTCTTT
d_call: .
v_call: TRBV29-1
clone_size: many
j_call: TRBJ1-1

cdr3_aa: CASSLASGGLNTGELFF
cdr3_nt: TGCGCCAGCAGCTTGGCTAGCGGGGGCCTAAACACCGGGGAGCTGTTTTTT
d_call: TRBD2
v_call: TRBV5-1
clone_size: .
j_call: TRBJ2-2

cdr3_aa: CASNPIQGSNTEAFF
cdr3_nt: TGTGCCAGCAATCCCATACAGGGAAGTAACACTGAAGCTTTCTTT
d_call: .
v_call: TRBV6-1
clone_size: many
j_call: TRBJ1-1

cdr3_aa: CASSLLGTVGTYEQYF
cdr3_nt: TGTGCCAGCAGTTTATTAGGCACTGTGGGGACCTACGAGCAGTACTTC
d_call: .
v_call: TRBV28
clone_size: many
j_call: TRBJ2-7

cdr3_aa: CSARDPAGYEQYF
cdr3_nt: TGCAGTGCTAGAGACCCAGCTGGCTACGAGCAGTACTTC
d_call: .
v_call: TRBV20-1
clone_size: many
j_call: TRBJ2-7

cdr3_aa: CASRAGQGTYEQYF
cdr3_nt: TGCGCCAGCCGCGCGGGACAGGGGACCTACGAGCAGTACTTC
d_call: TRBD1
v_call: TRBV5-1
clone_size: many
j_call: TRBJ2-7

cdr3_aa: CASSHKSQLTDTQYF
cdr3_nt: TGTGCCAGCAGCCATAAGTCGCAGCTTACAGATACGCAGTATTTT
d_call: .
v_call: TRBV7-9
clone_size: .
j_call: TRBJ2-3

cdr3_aa: CASSPRTSGRLSWGNEQFF
cdr3_nt: TGTGCCAGCAGCCCAAGGACTAGCGGGAGGTTGAGTTGGGGTAATGAGCAGTTCTTC
d_call: TRBD2
v_call: TRBV11-1
clone_size: many
j_call: TRBJ2-1

cdr3_aa: CATSDLGTEAFF
cdr3_nt: TGTGCCACCAGTGATTTGGGGACTGAAGCTTTCTTT
d_call: .
v_call: TRBV24-1
clone_size: many
j_call: TRBJ1-1

cdr3_aa: CAISEPRTSVNEQYF
cdr3_nt: TGTGCCATCAGTGAGCCTAGGACTAGCGTGAACGAGCAGTACTTC
d_call: TRBD2
v_call: TRBV10-3
clone_size: many
j_call: TRBJ2-7

cdr3_aa: CASSRVAGEFHEQYF
cdr3_nt: TGCGCCAGCAGCCGAGTAGCGGGAGAATTCCACGAGCAGTACTTC
d_call: TRBD2
v_call: TRBV4-3
clone_size: many
j_call: TRBJ2-7

cdr3_aa: CASSLTGEHHQPQHF
cdr3_nt: TGTGCCAGCAGTTTGACAGGGGAGCATCATCAGCCCCAGCATTTT
d_call: TRBD1
v_call: TRBV6-2/TRBV6-3
clone_size: many
j_call: TRBJ1-5

cdr3_aa: CASSWWRGASYEQYF
cdr3_nt: TGTGCCAGCAGCTGGTGGCGGGGGGCCTCCTACGAGCAGTACTTC
d_call: TRBD2
v_call: TRBV14
clone_size: few
j_call: TRBJ2-7

cdr3_aa: CASSRRGNTGELFF
cdr3_nt: TGTGCCAGTAGTAGAAGGGGGAACACCGGGGAGCTGTTTTTT
d_call: .
v_call: TRBV19
clone_size: few
j_call: TRBJ2-2

cdr3_aa: CASSYERIQGRNQPQHF
cdr3_nt: TGTGCCAGCAGTTACGAGAGGATCCAGGGTCGCAATCAGCCCCAGCATTTT
d_call: .
v_call: TRBV12-3/TRBV12-4
clone_size: many
j_call: TRBJ1-5

cdr3_aa: CASSFRTPNTEAFF
cdr3_nt: TGTGCCAGCAGCTTCAGGACTCCGAACACTGAAGCTTTCTTT
d_call: .
v_call: TRBV7-2
clone_size: many
j_call: TRBJ1-1

cdr3_aa: CASSQEGSVTDTQYF
cdr3_nt: TGCGCCAGCAGCCAAGAAGGATCGGTTACAGATACGCAGTATTTT
d_call: .
v_call: TRBV4-3
clone_size: many
j_call: TRBJ2-3

cdr3_aa: CASSPWEGHYEQYF
cdr3_nt: TGTGCCAGCAGCCCCTGGGAAGGGCACTACGAGCAGTACTTC
d_call: .
v_call: TRBV6-1
clone_size: many
j_call: TRBJ2-7

cdr3_aa: CSAGTPELAGAPDTQYF
cdr3_nt: TGCAGTGCTGGCACACCCGAATTAGCGGGAGCGCCAGATACGCAGTATTTT
d_call: TRBD2
v_call: TRBV20-1
clone_size: many
j_call: TRBJ2-3

cdr3_aa: CASSRFSSPYNEQFF
cdr3_nt: TGTGCCAGCAGCCGTTTTTCGTCCCCCTACAATGAGCAGTTCTTC
d_call: .
v_call: TRBV7-2
clone_size: many
j_call: TRBJ2-1

cdr3_aa: CASSPQGTGQPQHF
cdr3_nt: TGCGCCAGCAGCCCTCAGGGAACGGGTCAGCCCCAGCATTTT
d_call: .
v_call: TRBV5-1
clone_size: many
j_call: TRBJ1-5

cdr3_aa: CASSYSQHYATGSRSEQYF
cdr3_nt: TGTGCCAGCAGTTACTCCCAACACTACGCGACAGGGTCACGGTCCGAGCAGTACTTC
d_call: TRBD1
v_call: TRBV6-5
clone_size: few
j_call: TRBJ2-7

cdr3_aa: CASSSLPRAGSYSNQPQHF
cdr3_nt: TGTGCCAGCAGTAGCCTCCCCCGTGCGGGGAGCTATAGCAATCAGCCCCAGCATTTT
d_call: .
v_call: TRBV28
clone_size: .
j_call: TRBJ1-5

cdr3_aa: CASSQELPLGGDTGELFF
cdr3_nt: TGCGCCAGCAGCCAAGAGCTCCCCTTGGGAGGGGACACCGGGGAGCTGTTTTTT
d_call: TRBD2
v_call: TRBV4-3
clone_size: many
j_call: TRBJ2-2